This T cell receptor beta chain was sequenced in a study of T cells in Graves' hyperthyroidism and ophthalmopathy. RNA transcripts served as the template for amplifying TCR beta CDR3 regions. Researchers ran a first-round RT-PCR on the TCR CDR3 using the HTBI primer set. Using its own MiXCR run on the multiplex PCR reads, TCRdb lists one record per CDR3 protein. The data contain under 700,000 distinct CDR3 sequences, around 45% of them singletons. Patients were aged 18 to 65, had disease duration under 2 months, and had newly diagnosed hyperthyroidism. Patients were excluded because of uncontrolled infection, other autoimmune disease, pregnancy or lactation. Findings and limits, study-wide: Most clonotypes expanded in the thyroid (above 0.001) were also present in blood. A 13 V-J signature model discriminated ophthalmopathy versus stable hyperthyroidism.

The CDR3 spans 16 residues. Deletions cut 2 bases from V and 0 bases from J, with 14 bases between. Germline V gene lookup returns CDR1 ENHRY and CDR2 SYGVKD. This clonotype was counted once. Its antigen is currently unknown. The chain uses TRBV10-3 and TRBJ2-7; possible D gene TRBD1, 5 bases. Sequenced sample: peripheral blood or thyroid tissue (not recorded which). The TCR originated in a woman under 30 with Graves' hyperthyroidism. CDR3 loop: CAISELPGALSYEQYF. Here the CDR3 DNA reads TGTGCCATCAGTGAGCTGCCTGGGGCCCTCTCCTACGAGCAGTACTTC.